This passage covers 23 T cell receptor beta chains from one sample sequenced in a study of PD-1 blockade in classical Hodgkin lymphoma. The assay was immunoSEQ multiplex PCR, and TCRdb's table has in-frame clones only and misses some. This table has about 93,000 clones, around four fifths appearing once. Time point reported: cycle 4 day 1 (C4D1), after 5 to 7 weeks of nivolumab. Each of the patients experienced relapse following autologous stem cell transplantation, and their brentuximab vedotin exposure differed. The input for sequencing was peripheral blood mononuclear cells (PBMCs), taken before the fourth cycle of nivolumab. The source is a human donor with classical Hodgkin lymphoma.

Here the CDR3 reads CASSSTATLSPQHF. Here the CDR3 DNA reads TGTGCCAGCAGTTCTACAGCCACCCTTTCGCCCCAGCATTTT. This chain links TRBV28 with TRBJ1-5; D unclear. Trimming removed 4 bases from V and 9 bases from J, with 16 bases in between. Germline V gives CDR1 MDHEN, CDR2 SYDVKM. This CDR3 spans 14 amino acids.

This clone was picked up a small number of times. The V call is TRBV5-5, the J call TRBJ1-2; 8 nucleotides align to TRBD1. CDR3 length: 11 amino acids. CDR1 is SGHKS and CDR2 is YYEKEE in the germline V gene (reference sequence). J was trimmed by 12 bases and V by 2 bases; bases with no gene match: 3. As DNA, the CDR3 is TGTGCCAGCAGCTTCGGACAGGGCCACACCTTC. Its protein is CASSFGQGHTF.

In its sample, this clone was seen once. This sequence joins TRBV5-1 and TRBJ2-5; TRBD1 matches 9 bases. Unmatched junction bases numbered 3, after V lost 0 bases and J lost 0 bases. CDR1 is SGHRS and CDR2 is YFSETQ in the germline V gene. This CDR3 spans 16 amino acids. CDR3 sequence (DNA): TGCGCCAGCAGCTTGGGAGGGACAGGGCACCAAGAGACCCAGTACTTC. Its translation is CASSLGGTGHQETQYF.

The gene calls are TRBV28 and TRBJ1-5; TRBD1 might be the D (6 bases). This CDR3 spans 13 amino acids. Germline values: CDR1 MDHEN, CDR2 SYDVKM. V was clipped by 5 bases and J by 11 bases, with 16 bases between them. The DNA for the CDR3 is TGTGCCAGCAGTCACAGGGTTTTGAAGGCCCAGCATTTT. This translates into CASSHRVLKAQHF.

The CDR3 spells CASSTGDVAYEQYF. The CDR3 region has the DNA TGTGCCAGCAGTACCGGGGACGTTGCCTACGAGCAGTACTTC. This chain links TRBV27 with TRBJ2-7; D could derive from TRBD1 or TRBD2 (5 bases each). Germline V gene lookup returns CDR1 MNHEY and CDR2 SMNVEV (reference sequence). This CDR3 has 14 residues. The V end was cut by 5 bases, the J end by 2 bases, with 13 bases between.

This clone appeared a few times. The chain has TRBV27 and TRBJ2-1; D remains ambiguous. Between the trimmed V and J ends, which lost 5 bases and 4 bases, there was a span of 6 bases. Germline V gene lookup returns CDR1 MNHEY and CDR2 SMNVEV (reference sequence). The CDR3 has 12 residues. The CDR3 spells CASSPRYNEQFF. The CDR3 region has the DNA TGTGCCAGCAGTCCCCGGTACAATGAGCAGTTCTTC.

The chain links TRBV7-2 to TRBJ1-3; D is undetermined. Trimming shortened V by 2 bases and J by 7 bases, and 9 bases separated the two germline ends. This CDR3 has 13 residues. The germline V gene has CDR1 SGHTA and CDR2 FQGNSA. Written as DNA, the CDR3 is TGTGCCAGCAGCTTATGGGATGCTAACACCATATATTTT. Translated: CASSLWDANTIYF. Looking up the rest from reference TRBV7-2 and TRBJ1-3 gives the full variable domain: GAGVSQSPSNKVTEKGKDVELRCDPISGHTALYWYRQSLGQGLEFLIYFQGNSAPDKSGLPSDRFSAERTGGSVSTLTIQRTQQEDSAVYLCASSLWDANTIYFGEGSWLTVV.

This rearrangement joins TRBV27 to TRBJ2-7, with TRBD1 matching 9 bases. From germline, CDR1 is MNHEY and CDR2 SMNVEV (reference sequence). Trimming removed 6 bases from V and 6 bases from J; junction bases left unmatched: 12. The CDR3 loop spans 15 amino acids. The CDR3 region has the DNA TGTGCCAGCAGCTCCCACGGACAGGGGAGGGCCGAGCAGTACTTC. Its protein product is CASSSHGQGRAEQYF.

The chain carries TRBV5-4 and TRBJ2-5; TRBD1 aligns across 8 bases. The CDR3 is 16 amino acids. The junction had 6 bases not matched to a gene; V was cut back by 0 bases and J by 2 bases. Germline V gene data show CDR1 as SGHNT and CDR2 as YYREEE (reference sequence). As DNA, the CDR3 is TGTGCCAGCAGCTTGGGGGCAGGGGGCGGACAAGAGACCCAGTACTTC. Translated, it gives CASSLGAGGGQETQYF.

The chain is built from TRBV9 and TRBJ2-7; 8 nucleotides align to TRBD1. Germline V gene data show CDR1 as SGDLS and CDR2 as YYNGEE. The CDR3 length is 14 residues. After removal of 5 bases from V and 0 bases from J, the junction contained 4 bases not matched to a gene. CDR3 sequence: CASSSGTGSYEQYF. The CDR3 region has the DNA TGTGCCAGCAGTTCCGGGACAGGCTCCTACGAGCAGTACTTC.

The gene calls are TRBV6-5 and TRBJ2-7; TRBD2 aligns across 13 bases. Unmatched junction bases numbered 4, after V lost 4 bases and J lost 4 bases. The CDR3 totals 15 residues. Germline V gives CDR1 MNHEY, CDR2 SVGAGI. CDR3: CASSFWTSGSYEQYF. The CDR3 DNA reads TGTGCCAGCAGTTTCTGGACTAGCGGGAGTTACGAGCAGTACTTC.

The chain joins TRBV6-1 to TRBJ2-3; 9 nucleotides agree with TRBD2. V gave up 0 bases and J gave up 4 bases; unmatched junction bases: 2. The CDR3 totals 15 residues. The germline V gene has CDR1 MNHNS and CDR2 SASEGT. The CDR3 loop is CASSEAAGGADTQYF. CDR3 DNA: TGTGCCAGCAGTGAAGCGGCGGGAGGGGCAGATACGCAGTATTTT.

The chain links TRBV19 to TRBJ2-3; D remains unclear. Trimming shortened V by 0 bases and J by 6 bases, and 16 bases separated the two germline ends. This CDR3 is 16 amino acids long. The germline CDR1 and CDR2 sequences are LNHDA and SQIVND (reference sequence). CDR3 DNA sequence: TGTGCCAGTAGTATAGAAGGGTCCGGAACCCAGGATACGCAGTATTTT. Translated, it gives CASSIEGSGTQDTQYF.

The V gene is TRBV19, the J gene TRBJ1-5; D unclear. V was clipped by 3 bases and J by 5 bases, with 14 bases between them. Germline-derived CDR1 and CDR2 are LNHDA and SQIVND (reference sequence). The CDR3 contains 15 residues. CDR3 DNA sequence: TGTGCCAGTAGTATTGGCACATTCAGCCATCAGCCCCAGCATTTT. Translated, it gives CASSIGTFSHQPQHF.

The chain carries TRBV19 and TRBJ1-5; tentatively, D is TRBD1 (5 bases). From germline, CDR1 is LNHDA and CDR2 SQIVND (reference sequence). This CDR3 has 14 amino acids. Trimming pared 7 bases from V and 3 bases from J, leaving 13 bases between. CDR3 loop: CASKPGVVNQPQHF. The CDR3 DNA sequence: TGTGCCAGTAAGCCGGGGGTAGTCAATCAGCCCCAGCATTTT.

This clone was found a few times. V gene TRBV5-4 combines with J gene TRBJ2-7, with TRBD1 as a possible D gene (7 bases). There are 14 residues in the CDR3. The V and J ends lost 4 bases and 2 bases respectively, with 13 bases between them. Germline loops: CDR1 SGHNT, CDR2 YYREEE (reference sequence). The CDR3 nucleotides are TGTGCCAGCAGCCGTCAGGGGGAGGCCTACGAGCAGTACTTC. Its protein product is CASSRQGEAYEQYF.

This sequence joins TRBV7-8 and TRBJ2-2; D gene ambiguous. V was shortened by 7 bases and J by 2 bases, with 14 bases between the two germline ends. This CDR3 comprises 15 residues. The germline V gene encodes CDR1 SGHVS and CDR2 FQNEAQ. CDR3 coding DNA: TGTGCCAGCACCCGCTCCAGGATCAACACCGGGGAGCTGTTTTTT. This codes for CASTRSRINTGELFF.

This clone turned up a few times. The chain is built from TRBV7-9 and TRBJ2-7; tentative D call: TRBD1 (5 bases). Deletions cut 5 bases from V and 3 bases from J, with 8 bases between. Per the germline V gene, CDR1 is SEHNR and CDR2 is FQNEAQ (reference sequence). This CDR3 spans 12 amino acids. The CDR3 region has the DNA TGTGCCAGCAGCCCGGACATCTACGAGCAGTACTTC. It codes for CASSPDIYEQYF.

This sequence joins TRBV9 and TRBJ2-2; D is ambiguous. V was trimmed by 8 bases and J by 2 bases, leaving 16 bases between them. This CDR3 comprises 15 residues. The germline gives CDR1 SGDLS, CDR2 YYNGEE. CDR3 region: CASTPRADNTGELFF. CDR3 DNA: TGTGCCAGTACCCCTCGCGCAGATAACACCGGGGAGCTGTTTTTT.

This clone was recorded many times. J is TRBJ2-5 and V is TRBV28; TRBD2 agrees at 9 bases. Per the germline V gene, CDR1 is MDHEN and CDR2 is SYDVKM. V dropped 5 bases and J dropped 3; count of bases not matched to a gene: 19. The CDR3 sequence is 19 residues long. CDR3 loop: CASSPPSMHLAGWEETQYF. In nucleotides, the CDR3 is TGTGCCAGCAGTCCCCCATCGATGCATCTAGCGGGATGGGAAGAGACCCAGTACTTC.

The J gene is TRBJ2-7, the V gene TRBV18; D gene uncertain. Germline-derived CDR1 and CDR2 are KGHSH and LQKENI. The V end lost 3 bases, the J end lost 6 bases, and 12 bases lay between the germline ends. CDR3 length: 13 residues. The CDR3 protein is CASSPPVGSEQYF. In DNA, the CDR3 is TGTGCCAGCTCACCTCCCGTAGGGTCCGAGCAGTACTTC.

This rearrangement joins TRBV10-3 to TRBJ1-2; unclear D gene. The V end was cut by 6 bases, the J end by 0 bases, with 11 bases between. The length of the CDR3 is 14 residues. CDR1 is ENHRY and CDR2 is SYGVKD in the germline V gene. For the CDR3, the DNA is TGTGCCATCAGGCCGGGCCCCACTAACTATGGCTACACCTTC. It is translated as CAIRPGPTNYGYTF.

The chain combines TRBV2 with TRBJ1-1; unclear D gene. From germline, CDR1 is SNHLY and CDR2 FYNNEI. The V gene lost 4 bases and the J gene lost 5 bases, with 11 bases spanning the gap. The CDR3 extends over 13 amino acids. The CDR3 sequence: CASSVVPETEAFF. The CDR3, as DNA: TGTGCCAGCAGTGTTGTCCCGGAAACTGAAGCTTTCTTT.